The 18 T cell receptor beta chains presented below share a single source sample, sequenced in a study of long-term antiretroviral therapy in people with HIV. At the survey level, the v3.0 immunoSEQ assay was run. Profiled with immunoSEQ multiplex PCR; TCRdb holds only in-frame clones, not every one. The sample records approximately 32,000 clones, roughly four fifths being singletons. The sequencing used unsorted PBMCs, collected 0.3 years after starting antiretroviral therapy. These receptors originate from a man younger than 35 with HIV.

This clone was seen a handful of times. The chain joins TRBV5-1 to TRBJ2-7, with 8 bases aligning to TRBD1. V was pared by 5 bases and J by 5 bases, with 9 bases of the junction left unmatched. Germline V gives CDR1 SGHRS, CDR2 YFSETQ. CDR3 size: 14 residues. The CDR3 is CASSPQGARDEQYF. The CDR3 coding sequence is TGCGCCAGCAGTCCCCAGGGGGCGCGGGACGAGCAGTACTTC.

The genes are TRBV7-6 and TRBJ1-5; weak D call: TRBD1 (6 bases). Between the trimmed V and J ends, which lost 5 bases and 5 bases, there was a span of 13 bases. The length of the CDR3 is 14 residues. From germline, CDR1 is SGHVS and CDR2 FNYEAQ. CDR3 bases: TGTGCCAGCAGCGCAAACGGGGGCGATCAGCCCCAGCATTTT. This sequence encodes CASSANGGDQPQHF.

There are a few counts of this clone. Germline is not matched at one junction end, which may reflect a read error. CDR3 in DNA: TGTGCTAGCAGCCCGGACGGGGAGAAACAAGAGACCCAGTACTTC. This sequence encodes CASSPDGEKQETQYF. The chain has TRBV7-7 and TRBJ2-5; TRBD2 might be the D (5 bases). Germline V gives CDR1 SSHAT, CDR2 FNYEAQ (reference sequence). The length of the CDR3 is 15 residues.

The chain combines TRBV2 with TRBJ2-2, with D maybe TRBD2 (5 bases). This CDR3 contains 16 residues. V lost 3 bases and J lost 1, with 12 bases in between. CDR1 SNHLY and CDR2 FYNNEI come from the germline V gene. The CDR3 here is CASSEYPSKNTGELFF. CDR3 DNA: TGTGCCAGCAGTGAGTACCCTAGCAAGAACACCGGGGAGCTGTTTTTT. Looking up the rest from reference TRBV2 and TRBJ2-2 gives the full variable domain: EPEVTQTPSHQVTQMGQEVILRCVPISNHLYFYWYRQILGQKVEFLVSFYNNEISEKSEIFDDQFSVERPDGSNFTLKIRSTKLEDSAMYFCASSEYPSKNTGELFFGEGSRLTVL.

The table lists this clone with a count of one. The chain recombines TRBV29-1 with TRBJ2-7; unclear D gene. With 6 bases removed from V and 2 bases from J, the gap between germline ends came to 11 bases. The CDR3 is 12 amino acids. Germline V gene sequence: CDR1 SQVTM, CDR2 ANQGSEA. The CDR3 protein is CSVPDGAYEQYF. In DNA form, the CDR3 reads TGCAGCGTCCCAGATGGGGCCTACGAGCAGTACTTC.

The V and J genes are TRBV6-4 and TRBJ2-1; 11 bases map to TRBD1. CDR3 length equals 15 residues. Trimming removed 3 bases from V and 3 bases from J; junction bases left unmatched: 1. Germline V CDR1 and CDR2: MRHNA, SNTAGT. CDR3 nucleotide sequence: TGTGCCAGCAGTGAGGGGACAGGGGGCTACAATGAGCAGTTCTTC. It specifies CASSEGTGGYNEQFF.

V usage is TRBV4-1 and J usage is TRBJ2-7, with D possibly being TRBD2 (6 bases). Germline CDR1 reads MGHRA; CDR2 reads YSYEKL. The CDR3 contains 14 residues. The ends were cut back, 2 bases at V and 5 bases at J, with 13 bases in the middle. The CDR3 sequence: CASSQSEDYHEQYF. The CDR3 coding sequence is TGCGCCAGCAGCCAATCTGAGGACTACCACGAGCAGTACTTC.

The chain couples TRBV10-2 to TRBJ1-5; D uncertain. CDR3 size: 13 residues. V gave up 6 bases and J gave up 2 bases, with 8 bases separating them. CDR1 is WSHSY and CDR2 is SAAADI in the germline V gene. CDR3 amino acids: CASRAQGNQPQHF. For the CDR3, the DNA is TGCGCCAGCAGAGCTCAGGGCAATCAGCCCCAGCATTTT.

The V and J genes are TRBV5-1 and TRBJ2-7; weak D call: TRBD2 (6 bases). The CDR3 consists of 20 residues. Germline CDR1 SGHRS, CDR2 YFSETQ. Trimming cost V 3 bases and J 2 bases, with 30 bases left between them. CDR3 nucleotide sequence: TGCGCCAGCAGCTGGGGGGTCCCGGGACGGGGTAAGGGCTTGGCCTACGAGCAGTACTTC. Translation gives CASSWGVPGRGKGLAYEQYF.

The chain is built from TRBV11-3 and TRBJ1-2; D possibly corresponds to TRBD1 (5 bases). Germline CDR1 is SGHNT and CDR2 is YENEEA. This CDR3 has 19 amino acids. V lost 2 bases and J lost 4, with 26 bases in between. The CDR3, as DNA: TGTGCCAGCAGCTTAACCGCCCGGGGGAGTCCCTCTGAGGGCTATGGCTACACCTTC. Protein: CASSLTARGSPSEGYGYTF.

The chain links TRBV6-7 to TRBJ2-1; D is uncertain. TRBV6-7 is labeled an ORF, and its function is uncertain. The V end lost 7 bases, the J end lost 5 bases, and 24 bases lay between the germline ends. The CDR3 runs 17 residues. The CDR3 DNA reads as TGTGCCAGCAACTTACTCTCGACTCGGTTAGAAAACAATGAGCAGTTCTTC. Translated: CASNLLSTRLENNEQFF.

This clone was counted only a few times. The J gene is TRBJ2-7, the V gene TRBV14, with no clear D. V was clipped by 4 bases and J by 3 bases, with 19 bases between them. Germline CDR1 reads SGHDN; CDR2 reads FVKESK. The CDR3 consists of 16 residues. The CDR3 nucleotides read TGTGCCAGCAGCCGTACTGTTCCGGGTACCTTCTACGAGCAGTACTTC. It specifies CASSRTVPGTFYEQYF.

The chain has TRBV21-1 and TRBJ1-2. TRBV21-1 corresponds to a pseudogene. This CDR3 region has 13 residues. CDR3 nucleotides: TGTGCCAGCAGCTTAGGACCGGTCTATGGCTACACCTTC. Protein product: CASSLGPVYGYTF.

The chain recombines TRBV7-9 with TRBJ2-5, with D possibly being TRBD1 (7 bases). The V gene lost 4 bases and the J gene lost 2 bases, with 17 bases spanning the gap. The CDR3 is made up of 16 amino acids. In germline, CDR1 is SEHNR, CDR2 FQNEAQ (reference sequence). CDR3 coding DNA: TGTGCCAGCAGCTCGGGCGGCGGGACAGTACAAGAGACCCAGTACTTC. Protein: CASSSGGGTVQETQYF.

V gene TRBV29-1 combines with J gene TRBJ2-1; weak D call: TRBD2 (6 bases). The CDR3 totals 15 residues. Germline lookup yields CDR1 SQVTM and CDR2 ANQGSEA. V shed 0 bases and J shed 2 bases, with 11 bases lying between them. CDR3 sequence: CSVEEVADPYNEQFF. CDR3 bases: TGCAGCGTTGAAGAAGTAGCGGACCCCTACAATGAGCAGTTCTTC.

This sequence joins TRBV14 and TRBJ1-2; D gene uncertain. The V and J ends lost 0 bases and 4 bases respectively, with 6 bases between them. CDR1 SGHDN and CDR2 FVKESK come from the germline V gene. This CDR3 is built from 13 residues. The CDR3: CASSQDRVYGYTF. Here the CDR3 DNA reads TGTGCCAGCAGCCAAGATAGGGTCTATGGCTACACCTTC.

The table lists this clone with a few counts. The chain employs TRBV5-1 and TRBJ1-2; 7 positions match TRBD1. V shed 7 bases and J 7 bases; nucleotides not matched to a gene: 7. The CDR3 contains 12 residues. Germline CDR1 and CDR2: SGHRS and YFSETQ. CDR3 coding DNA: TGCGCCAGCCGAGGGACAGAGTTTGGCTACACCTTC. It specifies CASRGTEFGYTF.

The chain links TRBV6-6 to TRBJ1-6; the D is unclear. The germline V gene has CDR1 MNHNY and CDR2 SVGAGI (reference sequence). The CDR3 is 16 residues long. V lost 0 bases to trimming and J lost 9 bases, with 15 bases between them. Here the CDR3 reads CASSYSSTRNSSPLHF. In nucleotides, the CDR3 is TGTGCCAGCAGTTACTCGTCGACACGAAATAGTTCACCCCTCCACTTT.